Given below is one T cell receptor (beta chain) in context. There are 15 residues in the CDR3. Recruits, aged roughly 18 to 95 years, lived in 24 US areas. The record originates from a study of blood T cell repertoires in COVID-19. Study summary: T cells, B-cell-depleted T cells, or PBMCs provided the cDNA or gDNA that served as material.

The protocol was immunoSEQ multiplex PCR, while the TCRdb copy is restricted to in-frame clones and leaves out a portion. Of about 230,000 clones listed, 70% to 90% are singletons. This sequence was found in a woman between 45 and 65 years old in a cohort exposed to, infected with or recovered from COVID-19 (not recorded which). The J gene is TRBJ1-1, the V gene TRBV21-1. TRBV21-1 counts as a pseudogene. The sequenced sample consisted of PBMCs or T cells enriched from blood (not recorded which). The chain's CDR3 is CASSKVCDQRTEAFF. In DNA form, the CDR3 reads TGTGCCAGCAGCAAAGTTTGTGACCAGCGGACTGAAGCTTTCTTT.